The entry below gives a single TCR beta chain sequence along with its context. The antigen is unknown. CD4+ cells of the naive, central memory, regulatory and stem cell-like memory types were sorted via CD45RO/CCR7/CD25/CD127/CD95/CD27. Populations obtained by sorting all exceeded 95% purity. All of the isolated RNA was reverse transcribed, so expressed TCRB transcripts were sequenced. Sequencing used immunoSEQ multiplex PCR; TCRdb keeps in-frame clones, though not all of them. The sample records 310,000 or so clones, less than 9.5% being singletons. The data stem from a study of beta chain features in type 1 diabetes. The V gene's germline CDR1 is LGHNA and CDR2 YNFKEQ. Trimming cost V 8 bases and J 10 bases, with 12 bases left between them. There are 12 residues in the CDR3. Study results and limitations: Any HLA-type effect on TCRB rearrangement remained unresolved here. For Type 1 diabetes patients, all four CD4+ subsets carried TCRB CDR3s that were moderately but significantly shorter.

This receptor was identified in a woman younger than 35 in good health. The J gene is TRBJ2-6, the V gene TRBV4-2, with D perhaps given as TRBD1 or TRBD2 (6 bases each). The sequenced material came from central memory CD4+ T cells from blood. CDR3 protein: CASGQSGNVLTF. The CDR3 nucleotides are TGTGCCAGCGGACAGAGCGGGAACGTCCTGACTTTC.